The entry below describes one TCR beta chain. Using immunoSEQ multiplex PCR, the repertoire was profiled, and TCRdb retains in-frame clones only, with some absent. The profile shows 90,000 to 120,000 clones, roughly 92% of them singletons. This specimen belongs to a study of T cell changes during pregnancy in multiple sclerosis. Trimming stripped 4 bases from V and 8 bases from J, with 14 bases between. The germline gives CDR1 MNHNY, CDR2 SVGAGI (reference sequence). The CDR3 totals 14 residues. V is TRBV6-6 and J is TRBJ2-2; perhaps TRBD2 as D (5 bases). The origin of this receptor is a female donor with multiple sclerosis, enrolled in a pregnancy study. The sequencing here drew on peripheral blood, taken in the second trimester of pregnancy. The CDR3: CASSFGGRMGELFF. DNA for the CDR3: TGTGCCAGCAGTTTCGGCGGGCGAATGGGGGAGCTGTTTTTT.